These 15 T cell receptor beta chains were all obtained from the same sample, sequenced in a study of spatial heterogeneity in lung cancer. Indicated time point: sample taken at primary tumor resection. Frozen PBMC, nontumor lung or tumor provided whole RNA, which was sequenced unsorted. TCRdb recomputed calls from the 5' RACE reads with MiXCR, one row per CDR3 protein. The data show 25,000 to 30,000 distinct CDR3 sequences, with 9.5% to 15% seen just once and about 25% held by the top ten. The sample in question was PBMCs, obtained at surgery. These receptors all come from a female donor with early-stage non-small cell lung cancer.

This clonotype was picked up many times. The gene calls are TRBV4-3 and TRBJ2-3; 13 bases line up with TRBD2. Per the germline V gene, CDR1 is LGHNA and CDR2 is YSLEER. This CDR3 contains 20 residues. Trimming at V came to 1 base and at J to 2 bases, leaving 12 bases not matched to a gene. CDR3 coding DNA: TGCGCCAGCAGCCAAGCCCCACTAGCGGGAGGGCTTCGCGTCACAGATACGCAGTATTTT. It translates to CASSQAPLAGGLRVTDTQYF.

This clonotype showed up many times. The rearrangement joins TRBV25-1 to TRBJ2-7; D tentatively reads TRBD1 or TRBD2 (6 bases each). The V end was cut by 1 base, the J end by 6 bases, with 10 bases between. The CDR3 has 13 amino acids. The germline V gene has CDR1 MGHDK and CDR2 SYGVNS. The CDR3 DNA sequence: TGTGCCAGCAGTGAATTCCGGGGGCTCGAGCAGTACTTC. Translated, it gives CASSEFRGLEQYF.

The table lists this clonotype with many counts. The chain couples TRBV3-1 to TRBJ2-7; the D gene could be TRBD1 or TRBD2 (5 bases each). Germline loops: CDR1 LGHDT, CDR2 YNNKEL (reference sequence). V shed 0 bases and J shed 7 bases, with 13 bases lying between them. This CDR3 comprises 14 residues. DNA of the CDR3: TGTGCCAGCAGCCAAGAGAGGGGCCCCCGGGAGCAGTACTTC. Residues: CASSQERGPREQYF.

This clonotype was counted many times. The chain is built from TRBV5-4 and TRBJ1-6; D not certain. V lost 4 bases and J lost 9, with 20 bases in between. CDR1 SGHNT and CDR2 YYREEE come from the germline V gene (reference sequence). This CDR3 is built from 16 residues. CDR3 region: CASSGLEDSLTSPLHF. The CDR3 region has the DNA TGTGCCAGCAGCGGACTTGAAGATAGTCTTACTTCACCCCTCCACTTT.

The chain recombines TRBV28 with TRBJ2-7; TRBD1 or TRBD2 may be the D gene (6 bases each). This CDR3 region has 14 residues. Germline V CDR1 and CDR2: MDHEN, SYDVKM. The CDR3 region has the DNA TGTGTCAGTGGGGGGACACTCCTCTCCTACGAGCAGTACGTC. Residues: CVSGGTLLSYEQYV.

The chain has TRBV7-2 and TRBJ2-4; tentative D call: TRBD2 (5 bases). CDR3 length: 17 amino acids. Trimming cost V 6 bases and J 2 bases, with 20 bases left between them. CDR1 SGHTA and CDR2 FQGNSA come from the germline V gene. The CDR3 loop reads CASRQDYGDLSKNIQYF. DNA of the CDR3: TGTGCCAGCAGGCAAGACTATGGGGATTTGTCCAAAAACATTCAGTACTTC.

This clonotype was seen repeatedly, ten times or more. The rearrangement links TRBV7-2 to TRBJ2-5, with D unresolved. The CDR3 covers 15 residues. CDR1 and CDR2 from the germline V gene are SGHTA and FQGNSA. Trimming took off 5 bases at V and 4 bases at J, with 17 bases between the two ends. CDR3 residues: CASSPPGWQLETQYF. CDR3 nucleotide sequence: TGTGCCAGCAGCCCCCCCGGGTGGCAGTTAGAGACCCAGTACTTC.

In this sample, this clonotype turned up many times. V gene TRBV12-3 or TRBV12-4 combines with J gene TRBJ2-3; D might be TRBD1 (5 bases). The V end was cut by 8 bases, the J end by 10 bases, with 7 bases between. The CDR3 sequence is 9 residues long. CDR3 loop: CASGAAQYF. The CDR3 DNA sequence: TGTGCCAGCGGGGCGGCGCAGTATTTT.

This rearrangement joins TRBV28 to TRBJ1-2; TRBD1 aligns across 8 bases. This CDR3 region has 13 residues. Germline assignment: CDR1 MDHEN and CDR2 SYDVKM. Trimming removed 5 bases from V and 8 bases from J; junction bases left unmatched: 7. The CDR3 bases are TGTGCCAGCAGTCAAACAGGGGGTTGGGGCTACACCTTC. It codes for CASSQTGGWGYTF.

The rearrangement links TRBV24-1 to TRBJ2-5; D is uncertain. Germline lookup yields CDR1 KGHDR and CDR2 SFDVKD. Trimming cost V 4 bases and J 1 base, with 12 bases left between them. The CDR3 has 15 amino acids. The CDR3 region has the DNA TGTGCCACCAGTGACTCCGACATCGGCCAAGAGACCCAGTACTTC. Protein: CATSDSDIGQETQYF.

This clonotype qualifies as medium-sized. The rearrangement joins TRBV20-1 to TRBJ2-3; the D gene is possibly TRBD1 (6 bases). V was trimmed by 5 bases and J by 6 bases, leaving 6 bases between them. The CDR3 extends over 10 amino acids. Germline-derived CDR1 and CDR2 are DFQATT and SNEGSKA (reference sequence). CDR3 sequence reads: CSADRDTQYF. CDR3 coding DNA: TGCAGTGCTGACAGGGATACGCAGTATTTT.

The rearrangement uses TRBV29-1 and TRBJ2-7; D may match TRBD1 or TRBD2 (5 bases each). The V and J ends lost 4 bases and 5 bases respectively, with 12 bases between them. The CDR3 is 12 amino acids. The V gene's germline CDR1 is SQVTM and CDR2 ANQGSEA. The CDR3 coding sequence is TGCAGCGTTGGATTATTGGGGGACGAGCAGTACTTC. It codes for CSVGLLGDEQYF.

This clonotype was seen at least ten times. The rearrangement links TRBV2 to TRBJ2-2; D gene unclear. Trimming removed 4 bases at V and 7 bases at J, with 10 bases between. There are 13 residues in the CDR3. In germline, CDR1 is SNHLY, CDR2 FYNNEI. CDR3 region: CASSGLAGGELFF. CDR3 nucleotide sequence: TGTGCCAGCAGTGGATTAGCCGGCGGGGAGCTGTTTTTT.

This clonotype was found many times. The chain carries TRBV7-9 and TRBJ2-5; a possible D gene is TRBD1 (6 bases). The germline V and J ends were trimmed by 1 base and 6 bases, with 12 bases remaining between them. Germline CDR1 reads SEHNR; CDR2 reads FQNEAQ (reference sequence). The CDR3 loop spans 14 amino acids. In DNA, the CDR3 is TGTGCCAGCAGCTTAGGACCGGGACAACAGACCCAGTACTTC. The encoded protein is CASSLGPGQQTQYF.

This clonotype was seen ten or more times. The chain combines TRBV7-2 with TRBJ2-4; a weak D match, TRBD2 (6 bases). Germline V lookup: CDR1 SGHTA, CDR2 FQGNSA. CDR3 length: 13 amino acids. V lost 5 bases, J lost 12 bases, and 17 bases lay in between. The CDR3 region is CASSGGWTAGQYF. CDR3 DNA: TGTGCCAGCAGCGGGGGGTGGACGGCCGGTCAGTACTTC.